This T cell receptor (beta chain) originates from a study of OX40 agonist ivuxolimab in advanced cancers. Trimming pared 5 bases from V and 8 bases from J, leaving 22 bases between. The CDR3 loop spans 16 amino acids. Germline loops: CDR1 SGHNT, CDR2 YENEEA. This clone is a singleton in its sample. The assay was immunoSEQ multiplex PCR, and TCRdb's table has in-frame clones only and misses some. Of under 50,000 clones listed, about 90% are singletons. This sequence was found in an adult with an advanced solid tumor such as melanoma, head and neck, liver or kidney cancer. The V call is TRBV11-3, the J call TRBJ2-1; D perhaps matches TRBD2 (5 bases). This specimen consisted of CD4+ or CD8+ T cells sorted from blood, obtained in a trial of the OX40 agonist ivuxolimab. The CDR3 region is CASSKEYRGRLYEQFF. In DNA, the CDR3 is TGTGCCAGCAGCAAGGAATACCGGGGAAGGCTGTATGAGCAGTTCTTC. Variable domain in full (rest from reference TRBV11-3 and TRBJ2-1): EAGVVQSPRYKIIEKKQPVAFWCNPISGHNTLYWYLQNLGQGPELLIRYENEEAVDDSQLPKDRFSAERLKGVDSTLKIQPAELGDSAVYLCASSKEYRGRLYEQFFGPGTRLTVL.